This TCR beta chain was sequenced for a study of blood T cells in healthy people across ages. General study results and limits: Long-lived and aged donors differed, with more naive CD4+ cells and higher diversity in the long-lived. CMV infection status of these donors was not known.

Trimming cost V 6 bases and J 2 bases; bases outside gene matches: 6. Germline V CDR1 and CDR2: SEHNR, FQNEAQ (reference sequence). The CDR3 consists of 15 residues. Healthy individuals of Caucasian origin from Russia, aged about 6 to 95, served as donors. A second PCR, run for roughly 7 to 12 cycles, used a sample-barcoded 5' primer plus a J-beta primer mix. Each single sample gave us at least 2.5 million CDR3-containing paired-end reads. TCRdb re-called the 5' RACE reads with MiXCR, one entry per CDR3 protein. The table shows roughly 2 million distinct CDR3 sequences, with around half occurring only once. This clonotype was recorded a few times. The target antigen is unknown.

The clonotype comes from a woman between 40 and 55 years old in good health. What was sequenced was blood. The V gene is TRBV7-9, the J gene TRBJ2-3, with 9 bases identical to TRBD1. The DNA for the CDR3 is TGTGCCAGCAGTTTAAGGGACAGGGACACAGATACGCAGTATTTT. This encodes CASSLRDRDTDTQYF.